The rows below give T cell receptor beta chains drawn from one sample of a study of human T cells and chemical hapten exposure. MiXCR, run by TCRdb on the RACE reads, gives a single entry per CDR3 protein. This table holds about 160,000 distinct CDR3 sequences, 28% found once. The specimen was whole blood, collected in connection with sensitization to the hapten diphenylcyclopropenone (DPC). Receptors originate from a woman between 18 and 29 years old with alopecia areata. Some clones in this sample may be carry-over from other donors' samples. Each CDR3 is given without its conserved first and last residue. A D gene is named only where the DNA matches it firmly. Clone size is shown for a subset of rows, as once, few, many or a class of expanded clone.

j_call,d_call,clone_size,v_call,cdr3_aa
TRBJ2-3,.,.,TRBV10-3,ATLSGSTDTQY
TRBJ2-1,TRBD2,few,TRBV7-2,ASRLSGGPSEQF
TRBJ2-7,TRBD2,.,TRBV27,ASRRTSGDSYEQC
TRBJ2-2,.,.,TRBV25-1,ASSGTHGAGGELF
TRBJ2-1,.,few,TRBV7-2,ASSLEGTYNEQF
TRBJ2-1,TRBD1,.,TRBV29-1,SVNPSGQNEQF
TRBJ2-5,.,few,TRBV2,ASSARTQTETQY
TRBJ1-2,TRBD1,few,TRBV7-2,ASSLRTGTNYGYT
TRBJ2-7,TRBD1,.,TRBV29-1,SVEMEDRVGYEQY
TRBJ2-1,TRBD2,.,TRBV6-5,ASVGEPGGAGEQF
TRBJ2-7,.,few,TRBV28,ASWGTVVNSYEQY
TRBJ2-1,.,.,TRBV5-1,ASRGGSDSYNEQF
TRBJ1-3,.,.,TRBV10-3,AISDSSGNTIY
TRBJ2-2,.,.,TRBV11-1,ASSLGTLANTGELF
TRBJ2-2,TRBD2,few,TRBV4-1,ASSHTSGEDSGELF
TRBJ2-7,.,.,TRBV7-9,ASSPAGGSPYEQY
TRBJ2-5,TRBD1,.,TRBV29-1,SLSEGAETQY
TRBJ2-1,TRBD2,.,TRBV27,ASSLLGLAGAVPYNEQF
TRBJ1-3,.,.,TRBV24-1,ATAPGAGNTIY
TRBJ2-7,TRBD1,.,TRBV9,ASSVGQGGREQY